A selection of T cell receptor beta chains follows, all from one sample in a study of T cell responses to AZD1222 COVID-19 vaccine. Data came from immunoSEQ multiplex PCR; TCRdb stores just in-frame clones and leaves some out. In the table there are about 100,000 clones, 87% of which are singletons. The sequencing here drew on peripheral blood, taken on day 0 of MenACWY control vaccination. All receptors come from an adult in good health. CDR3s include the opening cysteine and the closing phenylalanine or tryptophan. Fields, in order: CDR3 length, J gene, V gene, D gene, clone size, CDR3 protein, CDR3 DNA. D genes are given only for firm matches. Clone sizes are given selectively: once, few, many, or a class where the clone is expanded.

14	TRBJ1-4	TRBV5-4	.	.	CASSADVGDEKLFF	TGTGCCAGCAGCGCGGACGTGGGGGATGAAAAACTGTTTTTT
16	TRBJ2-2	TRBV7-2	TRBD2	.	CASILGGATGTGELFF	TGTGCCAGCATCCTCGGGGGGGCTACGGGCACCGGGGAGCTGTTTTTT
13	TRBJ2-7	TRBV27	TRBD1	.	CASSLTGDYEQYF	TGTGCCAGCAGCCTTACAGGGGACTACGAGCAGTACTTC
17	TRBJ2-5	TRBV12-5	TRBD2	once	CASGLVDASGSPETQYF	TGTGCTAGTGGTTTGGTAGATGCTAGCGGGAGTCCAGAGACCCAGTACTTC
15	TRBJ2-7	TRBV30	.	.	CAWRSLEGESYEQYF	TGTGCCTGGAGGAGCCTGGAGGGCGAGAGTTACGAGCAGTACTTC
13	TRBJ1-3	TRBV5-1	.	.	CASSAPTGNTIYF	TGCGCCAGCAGCGCACCGACTGGAAACACCATATATTTT
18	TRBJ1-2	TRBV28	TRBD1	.	CASSPPLRQGSRDYGYTF	TGTGCCAGCAGTCCCCCCCTGAGACAGGGCTCTAGGGACTATGGCTACACCTTC
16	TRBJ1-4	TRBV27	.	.	CASSSKLSLRVEKLFF	TGTGCCAGCAGCTCAAAGTTATCATTAAGGGTTGAAAAACTGTTTTTT
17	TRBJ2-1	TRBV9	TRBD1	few	CASSGSDRGGSYNEQFF	TGTGCCAGCAGCGGTTCCGACAGGGGGGGCTCCTACAATGAGCAGTTCTTC
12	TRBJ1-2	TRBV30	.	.	CAWTPGRYGYTF	TGTGCCTGGACCCCGGGTAGATATGGCTACACCTTC
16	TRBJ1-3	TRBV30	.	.	CAWSVGTSFSGNTIYF	TGTGCCTGGAGTGTGGGGACCAGCTTCTCTGGAAACACCATATATTTT
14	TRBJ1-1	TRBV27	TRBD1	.	CASRRQGMDTEAFF	TGTGCCAGCAGAAGACAGGGAATGGACACTGAAGCTTTCTTT
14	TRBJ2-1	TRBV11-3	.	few	CASSGVSSYNEQFF	TGTGCCAGCAGCGGGGTGAGCTCCTACAATGAGCAGTTCTTC
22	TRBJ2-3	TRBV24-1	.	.	CATSDLEPPGGARNPSTDTQYF	TGTGCCACCAGTGACTTAGAACCCCCCGGAGGGGCGCGAAACCCTAGCACAGATACGCAGTATTTT
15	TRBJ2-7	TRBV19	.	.	CASGPPGGDSYEQYF	TGTGCCAGTGGCCCTCCGGGCGGGGACTCCTACGAGCAGTACTTC
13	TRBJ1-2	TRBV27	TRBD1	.	CASRGQGKRGYTF	TGTGCCAGCAGAGGACAGGGGAAACGTGGCTACACCTTC
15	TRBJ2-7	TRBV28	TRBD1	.	CASTVPGQGLYEQYF	TGTGCCAGCACCGTTCCGGGACAGGGGTTATACGAGCAGTACTTC
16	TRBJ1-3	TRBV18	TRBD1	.	CASSPNPTGTGNTIYF	TGTGCCAGCTCACCGAACCCGACAGGGACTGGAAACACCATATATTTT
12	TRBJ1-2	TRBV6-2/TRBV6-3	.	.	CASSREVDGYTF	TGTGCCAGCAGCCGAGAAGTGGATGGCTACACCTTC
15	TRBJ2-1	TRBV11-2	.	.	CASSLRRVSLNEQFF	TGTGCCAGCAGCTTAAGAAGGGTTTCCCTGAATGAGCAGTTCTTC
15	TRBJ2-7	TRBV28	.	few	CASSADRSRSYEQYF	TGTGCCAGCAGTGCTGACAGGTCCCGCTCCTACGAGCAGTACTTC
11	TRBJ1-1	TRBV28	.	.	CASSFLVEAFF	TGTGCCAGCAGTTTTTTGGTTGAAGCTTTCTTT
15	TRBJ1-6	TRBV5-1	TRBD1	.	CASSTGDRGRSPLHF	TGCGCCAGCAGCACCGGGGACAGGGGTAGATCACCCCTCCACTTT
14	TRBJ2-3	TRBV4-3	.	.	CASSQGATSDTQYF	TGCGCCAGCAGCCAAGGAGCTACCTCAGATACGCAGTATTTT
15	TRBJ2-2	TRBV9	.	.	CASSGMTTNTGELFF	TGTGCCAGCAGCGGAATGACCACGAACACCGGGGAGCTGTTTTTT
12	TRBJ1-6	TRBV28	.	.	CASSLVDSPLHF	TGTGCCAGCAGTTTGGTGGATTCACCCCTCCACTTT
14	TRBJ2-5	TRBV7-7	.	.	CASSLSGSAETQYF	TGTGCCAGCAGCTTATCAGGGTCGGCAGAGACCCAGTACTTC
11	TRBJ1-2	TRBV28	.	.	CASSFAAGYTF	TGTGCCAGCAGTTTTGCTGCGGGCTACACCTTC
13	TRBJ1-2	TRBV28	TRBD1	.	CASSLDRVGGYTF	TGTGCCAGCAGTTTGGACAGGGTTGGTGGCTACACCTTC
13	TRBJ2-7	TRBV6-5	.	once	CASSHRGIYEQYF	TGTGCCAGCAGTCATAGGGGGATTTACGAGCAGTACTTC
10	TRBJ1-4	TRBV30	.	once	CAWENEKLFF	TGTGCCTGGGAAAATGAAAAACTGTTTTTT
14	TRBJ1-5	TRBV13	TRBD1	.	CASSAGTANQPQHF	TGTGCCAGCAGCGCAGGGACAGCTAATCAGCCCCAGCATTTT
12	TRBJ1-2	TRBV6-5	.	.	CASSPYNYGYTF	TGTGCCAGCAGTCCATATAACTATGGCTACACCTTC
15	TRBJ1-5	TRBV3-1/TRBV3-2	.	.	CASSQDLRGGQPQHF	TGTGCCAGCAGCCAAGATCTCAGGGGAGGTCAGCCCCAGCATTTT
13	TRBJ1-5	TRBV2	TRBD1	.	CASSETGHQPQHF	TGTGCCAGCAGTGAGACAGGGCATCAGCCCCAGCATTTT
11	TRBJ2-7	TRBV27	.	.	CASSSTYEQYF	TGTGCCAGCAGTTCTACCTACGAGCAGTACTTC
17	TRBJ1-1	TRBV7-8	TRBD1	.	CASSSRKPGQGYTEAFF	TGTGCCAGCAGCTCCCGGAAGCCGGGACAGGGATACACTGAAGCTTTCTTT
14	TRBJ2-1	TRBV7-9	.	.	CASSLKRVYNEQFF	TGTGCCAGCAGCTTAAAGAGGGTTTACAATGAGCAGTTCTTC
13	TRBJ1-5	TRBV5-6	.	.	CASSLGSNQPQHF	TGTGCCAGCAGCTTGGGGTCTAATCAGCCCCAGCATTTT
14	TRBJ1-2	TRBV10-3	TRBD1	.	CAIRGTGVNYGYTF	TGTGCCATCAGGGGGACAGGGGTCAACTATGGCTACACCTTC
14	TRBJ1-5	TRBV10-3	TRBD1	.	CAISEVDRGQPQHF	TGTGCCATCAGTGAAGTGGACAGGGGGCAGCCCCAGCATTTT
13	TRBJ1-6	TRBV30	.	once	CAWSGDTNSPLHF	TGTGCCTGGAGTGGGGACACTAATTCACCCCTCCACTTT
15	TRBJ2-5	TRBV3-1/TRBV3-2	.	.	CASSRPLGGQETQYF	TGTGCCAGCAGCCGCCCTCTAGGGGGACAAGAGACCCAGTACTTC
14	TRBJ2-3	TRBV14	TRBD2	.	CASSRSGSRDTQYF	TGTGCCAGCAGCCGTAGCGGGAGTAGAGATACGCAGTATTTT
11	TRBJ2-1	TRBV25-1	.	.	CASARDAKQFF	TGTGCCAGCGCCCGGGACGCTAAGCAGTTCTTC
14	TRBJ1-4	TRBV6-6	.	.	CASSAGRTNEKLFF	TGTGCCAGCAGTGCAGGACGAACTAATGAAAAACTGTTTTTT
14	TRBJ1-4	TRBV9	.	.	CASNATGYNEKLFF	TGTGCCAGCAACGCCACAGGGTATAATGAAAAACTGTTTTTT
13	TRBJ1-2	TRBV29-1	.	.	CSVGAGSNYGYTF	TGCAGCGTCGGCGCCGGGAGCAACTATGGCTACACCTTC
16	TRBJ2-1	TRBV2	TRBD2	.	CASNGLAGTGGDEQFF	TGTGCCAGCAACGGACTAGCGGGGACAGGAGGGGATGAGCAGTTCTTC
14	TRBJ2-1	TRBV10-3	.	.	CAITTGSSYNEQFF	TGTGCCATCACGACCGGGAGCTCCTACAATGAGCAGTTCTTC
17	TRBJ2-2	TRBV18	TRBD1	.	CASSQETGKGNTGELFF	TGTGCCAGCTCCCAGGAGACAGGGAAGGGGAACACCGGGGAGCTGTTTTTT
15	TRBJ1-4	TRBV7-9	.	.	CASTPRVQPGEKLFF	TGTGCCAGCACCCCTAGGGTACAGCCAGGTGAAAAACTGTTTTTT
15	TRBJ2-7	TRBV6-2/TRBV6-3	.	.	CASSYHTVSSYEQYF	TGTGCCAGCAGTTATCATACAGTCAGTTCCTACGAGCAGTACTTC
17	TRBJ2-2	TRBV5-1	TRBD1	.	CASSWIPGQGAGGELFF	TGCGCCAGCAGCTGGATTCCGGGACAGGGGGCCGGCGGGGAGCTGTTTTTT
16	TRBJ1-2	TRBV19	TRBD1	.	CASSTMVGTGIYGYTF	TGTGCCAGTAGTACAATGGTCGGGACAGGAATTTATGGCTACACCTTC
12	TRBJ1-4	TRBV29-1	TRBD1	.	CSVGWTGSLLFF	TGCAGCGTTGGTTGGACAGGGTCACTTCTGTTTTTT
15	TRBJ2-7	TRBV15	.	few	CATKYLTGSSYEQYF	TGTGCCACCAAATACCTGACGGGTAGCTCCTACGAGCAGTACTTC
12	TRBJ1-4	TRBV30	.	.	CAWGIVGEKLFF	TGTGCCTGGGGAATCGTAGGCGAAAAACTGTTTTTT
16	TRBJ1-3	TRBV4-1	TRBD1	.	CASSQEQGALGNTIYF	TGCGCCAGCAGCCAAGAACAGGGGGCGTTGGGGAACACCATATATTTT
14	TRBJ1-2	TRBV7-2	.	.	CASSPGRENYGYTF	TGTGCCAGCAGCCCAGGGCGGGAAAACTATGGCTACACCTTC